This TCR beta chain was identified during a study of shared T cell receptors in the human thymus. The assay was immunoSEQ multiplex PCR, and TCRdb's table has in-frame clones only and misses some. The sample consists of almost 550,000 clones, approximately 78% of them appearing once. This sample was shared with a second study, whose subject was human thymus T cells. That report adds: Corrective surgery for congenital heart defects was being performed on the healthy Finnish infants who served as donors. The source of the thymus tissue was resections taken during corrective heart surgery. Thymic and blood repertoires appeared to display a bias in their usage of V and J genes.

The sequencing sample was made of thymocytes. The clonotype originates from a boy in the first two years of life with a congenital heart defect.

CDR3 protein: CASSQELAGEETQYF. CDR3 nucleotides: TGCGCCAGCAGCCAAGAACTCGCGGGAGAGGAGACCCAGTACTTC. The chain combines TRBV4-3 with TRBJ2-5, with 7 bases fitting TRBD2. CDR3 length equals 15 residues. The germline CDR1 and CDR2 sequences are LGHNA and YSLEER. V was pared by 0 bases and J by 5 bases, with 6 bases of the junction left unmatched.